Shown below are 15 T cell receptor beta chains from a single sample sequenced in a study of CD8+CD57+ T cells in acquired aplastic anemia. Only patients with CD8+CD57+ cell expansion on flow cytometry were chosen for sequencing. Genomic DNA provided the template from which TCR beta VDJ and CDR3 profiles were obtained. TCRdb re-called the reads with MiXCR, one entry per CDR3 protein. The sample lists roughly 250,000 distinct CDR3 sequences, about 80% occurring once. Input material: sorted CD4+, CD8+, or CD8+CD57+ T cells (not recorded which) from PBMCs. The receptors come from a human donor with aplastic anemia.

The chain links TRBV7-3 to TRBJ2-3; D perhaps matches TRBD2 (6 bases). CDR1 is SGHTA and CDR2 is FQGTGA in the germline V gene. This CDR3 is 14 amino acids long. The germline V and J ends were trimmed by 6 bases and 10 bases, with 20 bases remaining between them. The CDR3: CASRASGFYNAQYF. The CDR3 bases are TGTGCCAGCAGGGCCAGCGGGTTCTACAATGCGCAGTATTTT.

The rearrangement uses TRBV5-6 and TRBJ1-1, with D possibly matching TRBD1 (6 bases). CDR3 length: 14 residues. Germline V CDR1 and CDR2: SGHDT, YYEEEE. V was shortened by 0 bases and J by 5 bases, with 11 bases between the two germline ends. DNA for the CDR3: TGTGCCAGCAGCTTGGAGGGGGGCTGGACTGAAGCTTTCTTT. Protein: CASSLEGGWTEAFF.

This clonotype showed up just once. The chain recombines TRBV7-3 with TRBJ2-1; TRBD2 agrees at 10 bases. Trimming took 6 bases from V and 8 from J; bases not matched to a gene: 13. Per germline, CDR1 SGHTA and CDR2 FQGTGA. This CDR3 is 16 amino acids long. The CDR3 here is CASSFHRSGGGDEQFF. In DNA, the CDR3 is TGTGCCAGCAGTTTTCACAGGAGCGGGGGGGGGGATGAGCAGTTCTTC.

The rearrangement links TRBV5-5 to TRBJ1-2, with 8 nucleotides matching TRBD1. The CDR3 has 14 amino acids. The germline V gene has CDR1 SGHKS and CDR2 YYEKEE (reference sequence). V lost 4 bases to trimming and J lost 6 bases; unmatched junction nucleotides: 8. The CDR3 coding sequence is TGTGCCAGCAGCCATGAGGGGGACAGGAATGGCTACACCTTC. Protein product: CASSHEGDRNGYTF.

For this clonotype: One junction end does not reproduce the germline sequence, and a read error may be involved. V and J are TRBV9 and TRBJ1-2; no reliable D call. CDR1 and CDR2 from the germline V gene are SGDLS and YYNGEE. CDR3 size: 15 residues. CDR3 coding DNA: TGTGCCAGCAGCGTAGGTTCCGATACGCAGTATTTTTACATCTTC. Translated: CASSVGSDTQYFYIF.

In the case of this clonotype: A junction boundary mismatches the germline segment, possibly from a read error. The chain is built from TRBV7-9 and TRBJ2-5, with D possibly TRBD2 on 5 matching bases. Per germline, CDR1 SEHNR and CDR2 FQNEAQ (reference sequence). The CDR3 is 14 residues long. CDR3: CASSLALVRQTRGF. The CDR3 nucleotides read TGTGCCAGCAGCTTAGCGCTAGTTCGGCAGACCCGAGGGTTC.

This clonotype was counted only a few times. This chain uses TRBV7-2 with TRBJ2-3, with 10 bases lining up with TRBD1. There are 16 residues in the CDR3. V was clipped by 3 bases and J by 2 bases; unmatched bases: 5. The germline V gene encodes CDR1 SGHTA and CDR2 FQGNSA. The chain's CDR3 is CASSLGTGDHTDTQYF. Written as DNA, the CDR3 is TGTGCCAGCAGCTTGGGGACAGGGGATCACACAGATACGCAGTATTTT.

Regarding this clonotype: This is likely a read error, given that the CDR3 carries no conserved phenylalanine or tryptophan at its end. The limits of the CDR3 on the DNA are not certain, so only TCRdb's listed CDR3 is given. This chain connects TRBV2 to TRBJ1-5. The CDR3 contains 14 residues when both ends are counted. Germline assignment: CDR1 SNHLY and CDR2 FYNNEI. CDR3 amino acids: CASSEAYSHQPLYC.

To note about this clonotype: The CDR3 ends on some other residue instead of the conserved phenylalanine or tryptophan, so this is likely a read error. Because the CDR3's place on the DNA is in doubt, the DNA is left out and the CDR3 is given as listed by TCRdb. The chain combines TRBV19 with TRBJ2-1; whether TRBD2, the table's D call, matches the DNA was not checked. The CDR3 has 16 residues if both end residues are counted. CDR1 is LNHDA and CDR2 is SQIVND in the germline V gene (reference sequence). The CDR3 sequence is CASSIPSGAYNEQLFV.

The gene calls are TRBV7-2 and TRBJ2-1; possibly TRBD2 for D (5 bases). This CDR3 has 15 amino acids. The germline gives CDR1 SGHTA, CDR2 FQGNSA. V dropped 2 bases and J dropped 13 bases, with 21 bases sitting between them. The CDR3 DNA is TGTGCCAGCAGCTTAAGACGGGGTTATCTCCGCTACCAGTTCTTC. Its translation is CASSLRRGYLRYQFF.

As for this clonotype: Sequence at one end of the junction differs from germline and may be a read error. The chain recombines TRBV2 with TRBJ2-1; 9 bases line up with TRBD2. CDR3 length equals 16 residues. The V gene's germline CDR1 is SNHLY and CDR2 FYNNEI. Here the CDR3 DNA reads TGCGCCAGCGGCGAAGAGGGACTAGCTACGAAGAATGATCAGTTCTTC. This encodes CASGEEGLATKNDQFF.

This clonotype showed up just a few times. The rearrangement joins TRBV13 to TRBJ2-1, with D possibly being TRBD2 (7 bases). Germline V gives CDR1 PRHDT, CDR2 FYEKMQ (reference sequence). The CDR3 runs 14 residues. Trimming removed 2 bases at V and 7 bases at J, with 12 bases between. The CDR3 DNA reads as TGTGCCAGCAGCTTAAGCGGGACAACTAATGAGCAGTTCTTC. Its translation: CASSLSGTTNEQFF.

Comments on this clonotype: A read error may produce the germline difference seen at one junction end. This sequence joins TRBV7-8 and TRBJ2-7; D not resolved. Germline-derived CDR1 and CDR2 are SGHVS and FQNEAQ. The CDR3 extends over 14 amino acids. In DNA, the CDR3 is TGTGCCAGCAGCTTTAATCCAGACTCCACAGAGCTGTCCTTC. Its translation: CASSFNPDSTELSF.

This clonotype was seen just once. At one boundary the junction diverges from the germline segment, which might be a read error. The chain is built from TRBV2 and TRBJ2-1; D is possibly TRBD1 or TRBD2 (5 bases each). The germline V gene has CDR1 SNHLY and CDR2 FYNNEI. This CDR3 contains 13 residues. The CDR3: CASGDGLTETLSF. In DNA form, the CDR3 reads TGTGCCAGCGGGGACGGACTCACGGAAACGCTGTCCTTC.

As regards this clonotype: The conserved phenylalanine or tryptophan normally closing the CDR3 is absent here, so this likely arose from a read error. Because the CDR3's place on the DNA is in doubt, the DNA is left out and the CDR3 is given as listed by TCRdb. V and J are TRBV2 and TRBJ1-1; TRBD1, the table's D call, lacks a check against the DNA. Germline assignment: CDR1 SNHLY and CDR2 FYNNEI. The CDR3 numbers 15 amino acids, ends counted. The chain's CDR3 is CASGESGADTQEACL.